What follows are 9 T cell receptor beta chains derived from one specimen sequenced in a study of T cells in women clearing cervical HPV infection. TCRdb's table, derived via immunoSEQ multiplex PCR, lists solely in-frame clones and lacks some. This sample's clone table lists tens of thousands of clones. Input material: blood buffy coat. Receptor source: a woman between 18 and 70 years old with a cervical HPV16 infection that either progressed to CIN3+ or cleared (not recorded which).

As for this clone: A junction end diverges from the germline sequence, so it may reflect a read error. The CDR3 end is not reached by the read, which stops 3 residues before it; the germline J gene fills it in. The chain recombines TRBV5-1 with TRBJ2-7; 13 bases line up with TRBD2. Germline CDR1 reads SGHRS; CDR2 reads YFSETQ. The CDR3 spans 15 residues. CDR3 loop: CASSAGLAGSSEQYF. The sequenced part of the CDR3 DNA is TGCGCCAGCAGCGCGGGACTAGCGGGATCCTCCGAG.

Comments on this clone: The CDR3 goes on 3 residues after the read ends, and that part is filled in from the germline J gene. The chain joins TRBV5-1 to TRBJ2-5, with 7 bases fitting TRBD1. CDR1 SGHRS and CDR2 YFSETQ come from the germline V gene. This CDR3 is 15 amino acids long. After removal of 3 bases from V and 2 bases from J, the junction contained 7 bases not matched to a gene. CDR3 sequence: CASSSTGTAQETQYF. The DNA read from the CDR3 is TGCGCCAGCAGCTCGACCGGGACAGCTCAAGAGACC.

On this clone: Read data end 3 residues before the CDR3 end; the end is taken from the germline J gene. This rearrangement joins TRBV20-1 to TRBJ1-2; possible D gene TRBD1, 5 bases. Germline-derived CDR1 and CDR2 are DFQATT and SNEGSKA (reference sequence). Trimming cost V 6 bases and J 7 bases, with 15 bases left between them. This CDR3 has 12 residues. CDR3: CSAIRQGSGYTF. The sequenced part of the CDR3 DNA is TGCAGTGCAATCAGGCAGGGCTCTGGC.

CDR3: CASSPVTGATEAFF. The CDR3 DNA, read in part, is TGTGCCAGCAGCCCCGTCACAGGGGCCACTGAA. The chain joins TRBV5-6 to TRBJ1-1, with TRBD1 identical over 7 bases. The DNA ends 3 residues before the CDR3 does, and the rest of the CDR3 is filled in from the germline J gene. V lost 4 bases to trimming and J lost 4 bases; unmatched junction nucleotides: 7. Germline V CDR1 and CDR2: SGHDT, YYEEEE. CDR3 size: 14 residues.

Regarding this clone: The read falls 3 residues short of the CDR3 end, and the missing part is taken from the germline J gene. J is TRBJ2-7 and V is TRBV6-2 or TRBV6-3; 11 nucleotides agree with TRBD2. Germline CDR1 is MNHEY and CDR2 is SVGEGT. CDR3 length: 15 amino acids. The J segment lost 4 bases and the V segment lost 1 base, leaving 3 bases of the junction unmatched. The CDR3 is CASSYLGLAVYEQYF. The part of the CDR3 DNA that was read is TGTGCCAGCAGTTACTTGGGACTAGCGGTATACGAG.

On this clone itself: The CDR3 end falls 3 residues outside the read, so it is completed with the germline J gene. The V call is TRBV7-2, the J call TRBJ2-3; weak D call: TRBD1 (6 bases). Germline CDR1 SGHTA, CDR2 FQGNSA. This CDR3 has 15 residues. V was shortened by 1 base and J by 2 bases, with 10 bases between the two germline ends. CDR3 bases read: TGTGCCAGCAGCTTAGGACAGGTGCTCACAGATACG. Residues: CASSLGQVLTDT. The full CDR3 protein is CASSLGQVLTDTQYF.

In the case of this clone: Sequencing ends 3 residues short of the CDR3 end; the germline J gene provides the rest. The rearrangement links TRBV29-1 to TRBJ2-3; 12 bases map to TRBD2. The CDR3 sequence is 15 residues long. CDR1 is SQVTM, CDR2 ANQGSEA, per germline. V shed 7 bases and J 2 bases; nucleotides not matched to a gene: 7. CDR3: CSARLAGVITDTQYF. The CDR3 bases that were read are TGCAGCGCCAGACTAGCGGGAGTGATCACAGATACG.

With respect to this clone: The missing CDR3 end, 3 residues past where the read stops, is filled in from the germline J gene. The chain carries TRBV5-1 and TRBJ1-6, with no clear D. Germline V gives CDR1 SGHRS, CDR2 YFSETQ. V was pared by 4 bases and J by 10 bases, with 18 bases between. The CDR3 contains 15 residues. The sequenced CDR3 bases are TGCGCCAGCAGCCCGGTCACCGTTAAGGGCTCACCC. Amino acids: CASSPVTVKGSP. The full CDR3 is CASSPVTVKGSPLHF. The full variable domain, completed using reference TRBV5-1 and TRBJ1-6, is KAGVTQTPRYLIKTRGQQVTLSCSPISGHRSVSWYQQTPGQGLQFLFEYFSETQRNKGNFPGRFSGRQFSNSRSEMNVSTLELGDSALYLCASSPVTVKGSPLHFGNGTRLTVT.

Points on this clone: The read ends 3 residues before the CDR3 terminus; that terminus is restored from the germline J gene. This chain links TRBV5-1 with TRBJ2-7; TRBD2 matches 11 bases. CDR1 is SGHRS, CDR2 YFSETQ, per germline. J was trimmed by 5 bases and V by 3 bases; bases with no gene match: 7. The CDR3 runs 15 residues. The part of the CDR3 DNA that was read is TGCGCCAGCAGCTCCACTAGCGGGGGAATCGACGAG. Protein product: CASSSTSGGIDE. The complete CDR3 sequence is CASSSTSGGIDEQYF. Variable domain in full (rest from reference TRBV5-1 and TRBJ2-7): KAGVTQTPRYLIKTRGQQVTLSCSPISGHRSVSWYQQTPGQGLQFLFEYFSETQRNKGNFPGRFSGRQFSNSRSEMNVSTLELGDSALYLCASSSTSGGIDEQYFGPGTRLTVT.